The sequence of this T cell receptor (beta chain) was determined in a study of human T cells and chemical hapten exposure. Whole-study results and caveats: Alopecia in the donors means their immune response may deviate from healthy people's.

Noted time point: pre-sensitization, week 0. Treatment noted: therapeutic diphenylcyclopropenone sensitization with weekly scalp DPC. As regards this clonotype: The antigen remains undetermined.

TCRdb reprocessed the RACE reads with MiXCR, giving one entry per CDR3 protein. Seen here are roughly 260,000 distinct CDR3 sequences, roughly 8.9% observed once, and the top ten hold roughly 2.5%. CDR3 length equals 14 residues. V shed 6 bases and J 1 base; nucleotides not matched to a gene: 5. Germline V gene lookup returns CDR1 MNHNY and CDR2 SVGAGI (reference sequence). The V gene is TRBV6-6, the J gene TRBJ2-7, with 8 bases identical to TRBD1. The clonotype was recovered from a woman between 40 and 50 years old with alopecia areata. Some clones in this sample may be carry-over from other donors' samples. The specimen was whole blood, collected in connection with sensitization to the hapten diphenylcyclopropenone (DPC). CDR3 coding DNA: TGTGCCAGCAGGGCACAGGGGGAGTCCTACGAGCAGTACTTC. Translating gives CASRAQGESYEQYF.